Below, one T cell receptor (beta chain) is given with its context. Its antigen is undetermined. Within the sample, other DNA sequences also encode this same CDR3. These data are taken from a study of shared clonotypes between healthy human individuals. Naive CD8 cells comprised CD45RO-negative, CCR7-positively selected cells, excluding terminally differentiated effector memory CD45RA+ cells. Method: immunoSEQ multiplex PCR; TCRdb's copy keeps in-frame clones and lacks some. In the table there are roughly 570,000 clones, about 98% of which are singletons. This CDR3 contains 11 residues. V was shortened by 6 bases and J by 1 base, with 4 bases between the two germline ends. Germline values: CDR1 MNHEY, CDR2 SMNVEV (reference sequence). Study-wide results and limits: Richness estimates generally favored naive over memory subsets.

The receptor's source is a man aged 30 to 45 in good health. Source material: naive CD8+ T cells sorted from blood. The chain uses TRBV27 and TRBJ2-7; the D is unclear. The CDR3 loop reads CASRQSYEQYF. CDR3 nucleotide sequence: TGTGCCAGCAGACAGTCCTACGAGCAGTACTTC.